The source of this T cell receptor beta chain is a study of monozygotic twins with inflammatory bowel disease (dated by TCRdb to 2018 to 2020). About the study as a whole: A total of around 30 monozygotic twin pairs were included in the full study, comprising nine German pairs (four IBD-concordant, five IBD-discordant) and 19 IBD-discordant Danish pairs. Each individual had, on average, about 151 000 unique TCRalpha sequences and 181 000 unique TCRbeta sequences available for analysis. Within discordant pairs, disease-associated traits were sought mainly by comparing IBD patients with their genetically identical healthy co-twins. Overall study outcomes, separate from this receptor: Different T cell subtypes could not be distinguished in the analysis. Differing immunosuppressive treatments among patients may have added background noise and inter-individual variability to the repertoires. Repertoire similarity did not differ between concordant and discordant twins, which could be due to limited statistical power. Fewer clonotypes were shared with other individuals by IBD patients than by healthy twins, most markedly in patients showing signs of disease activity. The results gave no support for a single strong signal or clonotype linked to IBD. Measured by the inverse Simpson index, TCRbeta repertoire diversity was lower in IBD patients than in their healthy co-twins.

An approximately 2.5 ml peripheral blood sample was drawn into PAXgene tubes per donor and stored at -80°C. Without any T cell sorting, total RNA was extracted from whole blood using the PAXgene blood miRNA kit on an automated QIAcube. Peripheral blood from monozygotic twin pairs concordant or discordant for inflammatory bowel disease was subjected to deep TCRalpha and TCRbeta repertoire profiling with unique molecular barcoding. For every twin pair, smoking habits were documented, and each individual was categorised as a current, former or never smoker. Measured from the cysteine to the phenylalanine, the CDR3 is 15 residues long. The DNA is not on file. CDR1 and CDR2 are read off the germline V gene (reference sequence) as DFQATT and SNEGSKA. Of note for this clonotype: It lacks a known antigen.

Libraries were prepared through 5' RACE. Each TCR library was prepared from around 3,400 ng of total RNA. For each sample, cDNA was synthesized in eight separate reactions using SMARTScribe reverse transcriptase. During cDNA synthesis, template switching introduced unique molecular identifiers that contained a 6-nucleotide sample barcode. TCRalpha and TCRbeta cDNA was amplified in two nested PCRs of roughly 17 and 9 cycles, and bead purification was carried out after each PCR. Before amplification, the cDNA was treated with uracil DNA-glycosylase and purified using the QIAquick PCR purification kit. The second PCR was the step at which Illumina TruSeq-compatible adapters and sample-specific barcodes were added. Library quality and concentration were assessed using TapeStation and Qubit, and 4.5 to 6.5 ng of each library was pooled. Sequencing of the pooled libraries was done on an Illumina HiSeq2500 single-index Rapid Run using custom sequencing primers and 2 x 100 bp reads. In the paper's pipeline: MiGEC version 1.2.6 was used for UMI-based consensus assembly to correct PCR and sequencing errors. MiXCR version 2.1.1 was used for V(D)J alignment, clonotype assembly and CDR3 extraction. To normalise gene usage, clonotype sharing and MAIT/NKT TCR abundance, the top 1000, 10 000 and 20 000 clonotypes in each sample were analysed. After downsampling to 27 000 UMIs, diversity was calculated as the inverse Simpson index using the vegan R package. Paired Mann-Whitney U tests were applied to discordant twin pairs, and Benjamini-Hochberg correction was used for multiple testing. The reads went through TCRdb reprocessing, and each CDR3 protein sequence gets one entry with no DNA. It is TCRdb's table, rather than the study itself, that gives the V and J calls and clone size. This sample's table has entries for around 380,000 distinct CDR3 sequences. The top ten clones comprise 2% to 2.5% of the sample.

This clonotype was obtained from a human donor with ulcerative colitis or Crohn's disease, or a healthy co-twin of an affected twin (not recorded which). Here the chain combines TRBV20-1 and TRBJ2-5; the D call from TCRdb, TRBD1, cannot be confirmed without DNA. The sample consisted of blood. For the CDR3, the sequence is CSARGPIAHEETQYF.